The present entry profiles one T cell receptor (beta chain) with its context. Its antigen target is currently unknown. Base-call qualities are not available, and no considerably larger clone is one nucleotide away. Trimming costs V 3 bases and J 0 bases, and their ends lie 10 bases apart. According to the germline V gene, CDR1 reads ENHRY and CDR2 reads SYGVKD. The CDR3, from cysteine to phenylalanine, totals 15 residues. Here the CDR3 DNA is all that survives: 45 bases in frame from base 1. This entry comes from a study of cytomegalovirus exposure and HLA in healthy donors (dated by TCRdb to 2016 to 2017). Notes on the research overall: An earlier analysis of about 560 of the donors reported over 250 Gb of sequence data and 95 million to 120 million unique TCR beta sequences obtained from approximately 180 million T cells. An early release that covered about 640 HLA-typed donors contained approximately 300 gigabases of sequencing data and about 84 million unique TCR sequences. Among the approximately 430 genotyped donors, around 81% belonged to the genetic ancestry cluster associated with self-reported Caucasian donors. The study was designed to test whether signatures of past pathogen exposure could be identified by cataloging public T cell receptors. The study profiled the T cell repertoires of under 700 subjects by immunosequencing and related them to cytomegalovirus serostatus. Along with the approximately 700-subject first cohort, a separate validation cohort of more than 90 different subjects was used. The study combined high-throughput TCR immunosequencing, statistical association of individual TCRs with disease status, and machine learning to predict cytomegalovirus infection status. A later analysis re-examined previously published TCR beta repertoires from 610 or so donors and added high-resolution HLA genotyping to investigate patterns of TCR occurrence. In the later analysis, no new phenotypic data were used to find candidate immune exposures; instead, reliance was placed on TCR beta sequences and their occurrence across donors. An earlier analysis of 587 of the donors used high-throughput TCR beta sequencing to judge whether each TCR beta V gene segment behaved as functional or pseudogenic. Donor age, sex, ethnicity and CMV serostatus were collected together with the repertoire data. A later genetic analysis used genome-wide SNP genotypes for about 65% of the 666 donors, treating that subset as a discovery cohort. All discovery cohort repertoires had been generated on a single sequencing platform. HLA typing included class I and class II loci at four-digit resolution. The number of donors typed differed by locus, with about 629-640 for A, B, C, DRB1 and DQB1, roughly 520 for DQA1, 600 to 610 for DPA1, and 400 to 490 for DPB1. Roughly 5 DR-DQ haplotypes were treated as single units for association and clustering because of strong linkage in the cohort. Across around 400 genotyped donors of the cohort, an average of about 240,000 unique TCR beta nucleotide sequences per donor were sequenced, and about a sixth of those sequences were non-productive.

The cohort was made up of about 670 healthy bone marrow donors. Cohort members were all nominally healthy when sampled, although unrecorded immune exposures were likely present. The donor was CMV seronegative and was included in the group of a few hundred seronegative cohort members. Each donor provided a peripheral blood sample, and peripheral blood mononuclear cells were used for TCR beta sequencing. The Qiagen DNeasy Blood Extraction Kit was used to extract genomic DNA from the blood cell samples. What the research found in general, with its limitations: In a later analysis, HLA-associated TCR beta chains were found to be more clonally expanded and to have lower generation probabilities than equally common non-associated chains. When HLA alleles, especially DR and DQ, strongly co-occurred, attributing TCR associations to individual alleles was difficult. A later analysis associated 16,951 TCR beta sequences with specific HLA alleles at a false discovery rate of 0.05. According to a later analysis, most CMV-associated TCR beta chains appeared to be HLA-restricted, and the HLA associations seemed to be driven largely by CMV exposure. While some public TCRs were present in many individuals, most TCR sequences turned up only very rarely across donors. Cytomegalovirus status was reported to be diagnosed by the classifier with high specificity and sensitivity in both the original and validation cohorts. Some IMGT-functional V segments, including TRBV6-2 and TRBV6-3, could not be distinguished by the 87-base-pair reads and were therefore excluded. The study gave a list of 150 to 200 TCR beta chains associated with cytomegalovirus. The sequencing pipeline was judged likely to have produced a cluster of highly shared sequence variants as a technical artifact. The earlier analysis of approximately 590 of the donors excluded some 15 rarely observed V segments, including chromosome 9 orphons, because counts were too low. In a later analysis, the rate of TCR association differed among HLA loci, with DRB1 alleles having the most associated TCRs and HLA-C alleles having the fewest. In a later analysis, several top co-occurrence clusters were reported to appear linked to parvovirus B19, influenza, CMV and Epstein-Barr virus. It was suggested by the authors that the approach could potentially be generalized to other disease states and immunological phenotypes. In this cohort, only TCR beta chains were sequenced, and detectable features were limited by the absence of alpha or paired-chain data. A further reported finding was that TCR beta sequences accurately predicted the HLA-A and HLA-B alleles for most subjects in the first cohort. V-gene and J-gene trimming of TCR beta chains was associated with a missense DCLRE1C variant in a later genetic analysis, and the association was replicated in an independent cohort. A later genetic analysis reported fewer N-insertions in productive TCRs among donors in an Asian-associated ancestry cluster than the approximately 700-donor mean. Because HLA typing was missing for some donors at each locus, association tests included only the typed subset. The presence/absence analyses assumed that sequencing depth was roughly uniform across donors, and that assumption may not be true. A few of the identified cytomegalovirus-associated TCR beta chains were confirmed in vitro to be specific for cytomegalovirus antigens. CMV serostatus was the only immune exposure information available for the cohort. Linkage disequilibrium might explain the correlated functional status among segregating V segments, but an unknown experimental factor could not be ruled out. Broadly in line with IMGT annotations, most TCR beta V segments showed up in productive rearrangements about 90% or about 30% of the time in an earlier analysis of some 590 of the donors.

The library was built by means of the immunoSEQ multiplex PCR assay. For the multiplex PCR, a mixture combining 60 forward primers for TCR Vbeta segments and 13 reverse primers for TCR Jbeta segments was used. The CDR3 region of rearranged TCR beta genes was amplified from genomic DNA with a multiplex PCR assay. Amplified TCR beta libraries were sequenced as 87-base-pair reads on the Illumina HiSeq System. In the source study's methods: In a later analysis, roughly 80 million unique TCR beta chains were counted across the roughly 610 repertoires, and around 10 million of these chains were shared by at least two donors. Raw reads were error-corrected and collapsed into unique sequences with a nearest-neighbor algorithm that merged closely related sequences to remove PCR and sequencing errors. V, D and J gene segments were assigned by aligning CDR3 sequences to IMGT reference sequences. Each retained sequence needed at least a six-nucleotide match to both a V gene segment and a J gene segment. A rearrangement was called productive if the CDR3 had no stop codons and remained in frame with V and J, and every other rearrangement was called non-productive. Following IMGT convention, CDR3 was defined as the stretch from the second conserved V-encoded cysteine up to the conserved J-encoded phenylalanine. The earlier analysis of about 500 of the donors excluded sequences that lacked an unambiguous match to a single V gene segment. An earlier analysis of fewer than 650 of the donors classified V segments as functional when productive rearrangements were above 56.7% and as segregating when the standard deviation between donors was above 5%. To diagnose cytomegalovirus status from the catalog of TCR beta chain sequences, a statistical classification framework was built. In a later analysis, TCR nucleotide sequences were compared against IMGT/GENE-DB human TR gene sequences so that V and J genes could be assigned. Using the TCRdist pipeline, a later analysis assigned CDR3 sequences along with most-parsimonious VDJ recombination scenarios. In a later analysis, every TCR beta chain was defined by the combination of its CDR3 amino acid sequence and its V-gene family, and reads without a unique V-gene family were dropped. To address suspected cross-contamination and a sequencing artifact, a later analysis removed over 500 highly shared, low-generation-probability nucleotide sequences. For each public chain, a later analysis derived a clonal expansion index from normalized ranks of inferred template counts within each repertoire. In a later analysis, generation probabilities were computed using a VDJ recombination model fitted to out-of-frame rearrangements, and the results were checked against IGoR. A later analysis scored TCR-TCR, TCR-HLA and TCR-CMV co-occurrence with hypergeometric tests, applying a repertoire-size bias correction to TCR pairs. A later analysis estimated false discovery rates by permuting HLA or CMV assignments 20 times. A later analysis grouped co-occurring TCRs with DBSCAN, adding TCRdist sequence similarity when clustering within HLA-allele-positive subsets. For co-occurrence clustering, repertoires with fewer than 30,000 or more than 120,000 public chains were excluded, along with five repertoires with anomalous nucleotide sharing. Imported from immuneACCESS, the table was reduced by TCRdb to in-frame sequences with V and J called. These copies leave out some clones; in studies compared against another copy, an unresolved V gene accounts for under half, and the cause of the remainder is not known. The V and J calls and clone size come from that table; D and trimming were worked out from the DNA. The sample table records some 100,000 clones; 65% to 85% of these occur just once. Clones ranked in the top ten supply 1.5% to 2% of the sample.

Recombination joined TRBV10-3 with TRBJ2-3; the D gene is not confidently resolved. The clonotype was recovered from a woman between 35 and 50 years old in good health and CMV-seronegative. The sequenced material came from PBMCs. CDR3 protein: CAISERSHSTDTQYF. In nucleotide form, the sequence is TGTGCCATCAGTGAAAGGAGTCATAGCACAGATACGCAGTATTTT.